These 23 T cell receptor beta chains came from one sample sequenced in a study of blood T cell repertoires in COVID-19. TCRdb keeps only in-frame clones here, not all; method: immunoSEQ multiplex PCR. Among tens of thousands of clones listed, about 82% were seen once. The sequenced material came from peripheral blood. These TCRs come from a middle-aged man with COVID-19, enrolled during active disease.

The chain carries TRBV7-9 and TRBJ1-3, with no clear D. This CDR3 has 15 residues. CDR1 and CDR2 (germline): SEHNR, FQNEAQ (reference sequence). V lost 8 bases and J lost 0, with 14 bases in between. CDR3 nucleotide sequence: TGTGCCAGCCGCCTGGCGGAAGCCTCTGGAAACACCATATATTTT. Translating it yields CASRLAEASGNTIYF.

The CDR3 sequence is CASSASGTGVATEAFF. The CDR3 coding sequence is TGTGCCAGCAGCGCCTCCGGGACAGGGGTAGCGACTGAAGCTTTCTTT. V usage is TRBV9 and J usage is TRBJ1-1; 10 nucleotides line up with TRBD1. The trim removed 3 bases at V and 5 bases at J, leaving 10 bases unmatched. Germline-derived CDR1 and CDR2 are SGDLS and YYNGEE. CDR3 length: 16 residues.

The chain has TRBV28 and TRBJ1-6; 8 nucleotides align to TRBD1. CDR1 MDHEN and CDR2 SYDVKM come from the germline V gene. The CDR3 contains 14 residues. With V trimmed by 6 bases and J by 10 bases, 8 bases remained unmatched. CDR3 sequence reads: CASRLTGVGSPLHF. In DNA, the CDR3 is TGTGCCAGCAGGTTGACAGGGGTGGGATCACCCCTCCACTTT.

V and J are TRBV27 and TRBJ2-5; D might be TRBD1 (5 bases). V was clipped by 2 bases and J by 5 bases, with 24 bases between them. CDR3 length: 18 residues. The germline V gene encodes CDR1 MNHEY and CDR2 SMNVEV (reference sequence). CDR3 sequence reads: CASSLRTPGLSSEETQYF. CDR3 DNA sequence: TGTGCCAGCAGTTTAAGGACACCCGGGCTCTCGTCTGAGGAGACCCAGTACTTC.

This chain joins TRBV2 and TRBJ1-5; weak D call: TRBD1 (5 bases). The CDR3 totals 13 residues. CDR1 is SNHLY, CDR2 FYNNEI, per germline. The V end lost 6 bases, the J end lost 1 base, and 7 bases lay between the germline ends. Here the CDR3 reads CASSGQSNQPQHF. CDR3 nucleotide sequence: TGTGCCAGCAGCGGACAAAGCAATCAGCCCCAGCATTTT.

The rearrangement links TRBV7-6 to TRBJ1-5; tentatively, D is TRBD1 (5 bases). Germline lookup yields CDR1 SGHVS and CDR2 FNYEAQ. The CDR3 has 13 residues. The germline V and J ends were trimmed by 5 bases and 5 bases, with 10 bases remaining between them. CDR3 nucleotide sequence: TGTGCCAGCAGCACAGGAGACGATCAGCCCCAGCATTTT. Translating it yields CASSTGDDQPQHF.

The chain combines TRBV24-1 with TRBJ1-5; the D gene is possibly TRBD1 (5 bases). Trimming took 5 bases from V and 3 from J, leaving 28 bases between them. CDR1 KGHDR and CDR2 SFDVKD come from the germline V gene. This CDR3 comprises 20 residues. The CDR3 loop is CATSVMRRGRDLVPNQPQHF. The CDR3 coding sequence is TGTGCCACCAGTGTAATGAGAAGAGGGAGGGACTTGGTTCCCAATCAGCCCCAGCATTTT.

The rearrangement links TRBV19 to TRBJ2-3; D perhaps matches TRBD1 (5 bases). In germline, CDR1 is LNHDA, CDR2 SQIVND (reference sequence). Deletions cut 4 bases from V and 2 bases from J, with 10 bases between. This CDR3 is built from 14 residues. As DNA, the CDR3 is TGTGCCAGTAGTAGTGGGGCCTTCACAGATACGCAGTATTTT. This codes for CASSSGAFTDTQYF.

The CDR3 is CASSYQGLAAEQYF. For the CDR3, the DNA is TGTGCCAGCAGTTATCAGGGACTAGCGGCCGAGCAGTACTTC. V is TRBV6-2 or TRBV6-3 and J is TRBJ2-7; 11 positions match TRBD2. The V and J ends lost 3 bases and 6 bases, in that order; junction bases with no gene match: 4. CDR1 is MNHEY, CDR2 SVGEGT, per germline. The CDR3 has 14 amino acids.

CDR3 nucleotide sequence: TGTGCCAGCAGCCAAACCGGGACTTCCACAGATACGCAGTATTTT. Residues: CASSQTGTSTDTQYF. The V and J genes are TRBV9 and TRBJ2-3; tentatively, D is TRBD2 (6 bases). Germline assignment: CDR1 SGDLS and CDR2 YYNGEE. Trimming took off 4 bases at V and 2 bases at J, with 14 bases between the two ends. The CDR3 extends over 15 amino acids.

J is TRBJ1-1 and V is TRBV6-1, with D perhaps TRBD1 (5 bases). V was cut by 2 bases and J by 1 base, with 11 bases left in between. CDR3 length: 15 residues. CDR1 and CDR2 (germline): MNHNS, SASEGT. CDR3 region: CASSELRTQNTEAFF. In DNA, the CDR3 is TGTGCCAGCAGTGAATTAAGGACACAGAACACTGAAGCTTTCTTT.

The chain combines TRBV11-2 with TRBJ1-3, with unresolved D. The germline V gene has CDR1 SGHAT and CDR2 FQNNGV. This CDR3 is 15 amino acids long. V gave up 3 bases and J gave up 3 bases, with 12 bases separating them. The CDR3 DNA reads TGTGCCAGCAGCTTCCGGACGGGATTTGGAAACACCATATATTTT. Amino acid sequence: CASSFRTGFGNTIYF.

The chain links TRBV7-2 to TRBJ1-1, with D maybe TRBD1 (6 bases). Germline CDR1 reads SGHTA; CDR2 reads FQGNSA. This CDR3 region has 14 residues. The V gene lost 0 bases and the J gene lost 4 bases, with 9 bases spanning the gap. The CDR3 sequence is CASSLAAGVTEAFF. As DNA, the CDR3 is TGTGCCAGCAGCTTAGCGGCAGGGGTCACTGAAGCTTTCTTT.

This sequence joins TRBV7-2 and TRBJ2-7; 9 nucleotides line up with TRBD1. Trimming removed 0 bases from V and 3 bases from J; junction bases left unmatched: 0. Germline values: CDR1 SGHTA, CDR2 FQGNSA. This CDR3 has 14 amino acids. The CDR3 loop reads CASSLAGQGYEQYF. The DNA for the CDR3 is TGTGCCAGCAGCTTAGCGGGACAGGGCTACGAGCAGTACTTC.

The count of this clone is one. This chain's CDR3 is CASSFSGRIGNEQFF. The CDR3 DNA follows: TGTGCCAGCAGTTTTAGCGGGAGGATCGGCAATGAGCAGTTCTTC. The chain carries TRBV28 and TRBJ2-1; TRBD2 agrees at 10 bases. Germline lookup yields CDR1 MDHEN and CDR2 SYDVKM. CDR3 size: 15 residues. J was trimmed by 6 bases and V by 3 bases; bases with no gene match: 5.

This CDR3 reads CASSMQGGNQPQHF. CDR3 DNA sequence: TGTGCCAGTAGTATGCAGGGGGGCAATCAGCCCCAGCATTTT. V gene TRBV19 combines with J gene TRBJ1-5; 7 bases are shared with TRBD1. This CDR3 is built from 14 residues. Germline CDR1 LNHDA, CDR2 SQIVND (reference sequence). The junction had 1 base not matched to a gene; V was cut back by 3 bases and J by 2 bases.

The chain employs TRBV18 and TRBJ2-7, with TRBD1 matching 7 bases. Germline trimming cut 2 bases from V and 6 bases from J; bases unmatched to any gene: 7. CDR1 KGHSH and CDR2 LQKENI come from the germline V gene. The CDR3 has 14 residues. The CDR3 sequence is CASSPTGTVTEQYF. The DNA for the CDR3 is TGTGCCAGCTCACCAACCGGGACAGTGACCGAGCAGTACTTC.

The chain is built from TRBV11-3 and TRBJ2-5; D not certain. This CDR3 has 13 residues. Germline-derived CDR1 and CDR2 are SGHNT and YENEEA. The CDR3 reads CASAPGSQETQYF. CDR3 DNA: TGTGCATCCGCCCCCGGGTCGCAAGAGACCCAGTACTTC.

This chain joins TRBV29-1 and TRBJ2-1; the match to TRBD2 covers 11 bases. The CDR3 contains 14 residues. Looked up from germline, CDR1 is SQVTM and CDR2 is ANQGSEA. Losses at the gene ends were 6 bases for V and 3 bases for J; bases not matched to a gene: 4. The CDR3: CSVGTSGVYNEQFF. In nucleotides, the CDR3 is TGCAGCGTCGGGACTAGCGGAGTCTACAATGAGCAGTTCTTC.

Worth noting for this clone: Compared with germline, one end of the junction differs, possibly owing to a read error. The CDR3 loop is CASSYGQGTRELFF. In DNA form, the CDR3 reads TGTGCCAGCAGTTATGGACAGGGCACCAGGGAGCTGTTTTTT. V gene TRBV5-6 combines with J gene TRBJ2-2, with 8 bases lining up with TRBD1. The CDR3 sequence is 14 residues long. CDR1 and CDR2 (germline): SGHDT, YYEEEE.

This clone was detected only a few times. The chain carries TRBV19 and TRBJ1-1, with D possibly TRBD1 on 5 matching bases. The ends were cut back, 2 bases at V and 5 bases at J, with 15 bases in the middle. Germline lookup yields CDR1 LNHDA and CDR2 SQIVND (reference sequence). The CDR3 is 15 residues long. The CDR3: CASSIQDIGGTEAFF. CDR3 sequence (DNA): TGTGCCAGTAGTATACAGGACATTGGGGGGACTGAAGCTTTCTTT.

The DNA of the CDR3 is TGTGCCTGGAGTAGGACAGGCTCTGGAAACACCATATATTTT. Its protein product is CAWSRTGSGNTIYF. The rearrangement joins TRBV30 to TRBJ1-3; 7 nucleotides agree with TRBD1. Looked up from germline, CDR1 is GTSNPN and CDR2 is SVGIG (reference sequence). J lost 0 bases, V lost 2 bases, and 1 base had no gene match. This CDR3 has 14 amino acids.

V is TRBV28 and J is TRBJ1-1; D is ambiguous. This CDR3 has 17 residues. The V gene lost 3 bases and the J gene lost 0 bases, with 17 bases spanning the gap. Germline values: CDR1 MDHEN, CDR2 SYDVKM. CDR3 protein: CASSFQNGRVVNTEAFF. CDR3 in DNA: TGTGCCAGCAGTTTTCAGAACGGGAGGGTGGTGAACACTGAAGCTTTCTTT.